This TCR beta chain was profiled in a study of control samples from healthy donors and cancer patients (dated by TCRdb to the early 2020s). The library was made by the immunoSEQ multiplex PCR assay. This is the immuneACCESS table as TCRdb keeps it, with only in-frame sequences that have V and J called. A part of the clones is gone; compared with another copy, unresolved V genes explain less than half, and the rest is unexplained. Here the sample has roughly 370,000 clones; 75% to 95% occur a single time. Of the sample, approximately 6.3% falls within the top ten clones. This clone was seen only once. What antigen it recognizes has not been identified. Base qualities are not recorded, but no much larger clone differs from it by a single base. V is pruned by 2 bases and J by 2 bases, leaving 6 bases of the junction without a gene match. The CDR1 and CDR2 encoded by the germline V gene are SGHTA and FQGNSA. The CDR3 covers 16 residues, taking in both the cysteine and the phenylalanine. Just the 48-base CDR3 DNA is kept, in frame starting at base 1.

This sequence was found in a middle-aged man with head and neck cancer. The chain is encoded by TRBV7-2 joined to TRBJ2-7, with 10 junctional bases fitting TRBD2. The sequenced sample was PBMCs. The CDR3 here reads CASSLRGLAGAYEQYF. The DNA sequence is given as TGTGCCAGCAGCTTACGAGGCCTAGCGGGGGCCTACGAGCAGTACTTC.